This T cell receptor beta chain was documented in a study of T-cell memory formation after mild COVID-19. Study at large: Clusters of TCRs were largely donor specific. Overall study results and limits: The pre-infection memory compartment contained some responding clones, suggesting cross-reactive memory joined. Clones contracting over day 15 to 85 were CD4/CD8 balanced, with later expanders leaning CD4+.

Constant-segment-primed 5'RACE gave TCR alpha and TCR beta cDNA libraries with sample barcodes and UMIs. Using its own MiXCR run on the 5' RACE reads, TCRdb lists one record per CDR3 protein. The table records about 450,000 distinct CDR3 sequences, roughly a quarter of them present only once. Germline CDR1 reads SEHNR; CDR2 reads FQNEAQ (reference sequence). V dropped 3 bases and J dropped 6; count of bases not matched to a gene: 2. The CDR3 spans 12 residues. About this clonotype: Its antigen remains unknown.

V gene TRBV7-9 combines with J gene TRBJ2-7, with 7 bases identical to TRBD1. This TCR was recovered from an adult woman who had mild COVID-19 (a few samples of this study predate the infection). Cell type and time point are not known. The source material was PBMCs or a T cell subset sorted from them (not recorded which). CDR3 bases: TGTGCCAGCAGCTTGGGACAGTTCGAGCAGTACTTC. Protein sequence: CASSLGQFEQYF.